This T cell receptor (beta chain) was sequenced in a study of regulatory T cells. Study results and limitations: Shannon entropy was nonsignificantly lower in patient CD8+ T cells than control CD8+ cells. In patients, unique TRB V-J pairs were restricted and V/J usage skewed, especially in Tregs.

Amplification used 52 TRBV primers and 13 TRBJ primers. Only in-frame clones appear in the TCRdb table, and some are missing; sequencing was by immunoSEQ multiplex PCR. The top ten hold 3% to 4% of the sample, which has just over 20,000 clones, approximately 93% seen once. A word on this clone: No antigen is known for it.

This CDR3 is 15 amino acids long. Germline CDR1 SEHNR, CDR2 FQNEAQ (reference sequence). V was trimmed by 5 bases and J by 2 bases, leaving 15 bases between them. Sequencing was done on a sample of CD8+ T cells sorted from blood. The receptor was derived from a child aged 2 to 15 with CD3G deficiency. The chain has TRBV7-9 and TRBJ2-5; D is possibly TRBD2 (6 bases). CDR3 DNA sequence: TGTGCCAGCAGCGGGGTGGGACTCCTACAAGAGACCCAGTACTTC. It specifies CASSGVGLLQETQYF.